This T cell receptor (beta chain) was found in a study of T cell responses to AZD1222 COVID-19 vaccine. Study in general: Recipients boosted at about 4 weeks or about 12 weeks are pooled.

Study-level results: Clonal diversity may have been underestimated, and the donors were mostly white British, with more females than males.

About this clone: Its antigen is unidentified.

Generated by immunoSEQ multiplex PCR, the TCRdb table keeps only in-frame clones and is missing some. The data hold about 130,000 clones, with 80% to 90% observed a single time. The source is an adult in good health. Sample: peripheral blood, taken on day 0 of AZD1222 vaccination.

The CDR3 DNA follows: TGTGCCAGCAGTTACGGGGCCCCTGGAAACACCATATATTTT. Its protein product is CASSYGAPGNTIYF. The chain uses TRBV6-5 and TRBJ1-3, with D maybe TRBD1 (5 bases). Trimming left V 2 bases short and J 2 bases short, with 7 bases between. Germline V gene lookup returns CDR1 MNHEY and CDR2 SVGAGI. The CDR3 totals 14 residues.